This T cell receptor beta chain was sequenced in a study of shared clonotypes between healthy human individuals. Naive CD8 cells lacked CD45RO, underwent positive selection for CCR7 and left out terminally differentiated effector memory CD45RA+ cells. Donors included only healthy HIV-negative adults lacking recent acute infections or vaccinations. Profiled with immunoSEQ multiplex PCR; TCRdb holds only in-frame clones, not every one. The sample has around 2,000,000 clones; 85% to 95% are singletons. Germline CDR1 and CDR2: MGHDK and SYGVNS. The length of the CDR3 is 17 residues. V dropped 0 bases and J dropped 3 bases, with 17 bases sitting between them. In its sample, this clone was seen once.

The sample comprised naive CD8+ T cells from PBMCs. The sequence was obtained from a man between 18 and 29 years old in good health. Some clones in this sample may be carry-over from other donors' samples. This rearrangement joins TRBV25-1 to TRBJ1-1, with D maybe TRBD1 (5 bases). The CDR3 is CASSEYRGGAGDTEAFF. The CDR3 DNA follows: TGTGCCAGCAGTGAATATAGGGGAGGGGCGGGGGACACTGAAGCTTTCTTT.